This T cell receptor beta chain was documented in a study of T-cell reconstitution after alpha-beta-depleted transplantation in children. From germline, CDR1 is SGHRS and CDR2 YFSETQ. This CDR3 is built from 16 residues. V was cut by 3 bases and J by 1 base, with 13 bases left in between. A single count supports this clonotype. Unique molecular identifiers tagged the TCRbeta library. A single record per CDR3 protein comes from TCRdb applying MiXCR to the PCR reads. The data show roughly 500,000 distinct CDR3 sequences, with 15% to 20% seen just once and roughly 3.3% held by the top ten. Specimen: PBMCs from the stem cell graft donor, collected from the stem cell graft. The chain uses TRBV5-1 and TRBJ2-2, with D maybe TRBD1 (6 bases). The source is a human donor who donated a stem cell graft to a child with acute lymphoblastic leukemia. The CDR3, as DNA: TGCGCCAGCAGCTGGACGGGACACCTGAACACCGGGGAGCTGTTTTTT. Residues: CASSWTGHLNTGELFF. Supplemented by reference TRBV5-1 and TRBJ2-2, the full variable domain reads KAGVTQTPRYLIKTRGQQVTLSCSPISGHRSVSWYQQTPGQGLQFLFEYFSETQRNKGNFPGRFSGRQFSNSRSEMNVSTLELGDSALYLCASSWTGHLNTGELFFGEGSRLTVL.